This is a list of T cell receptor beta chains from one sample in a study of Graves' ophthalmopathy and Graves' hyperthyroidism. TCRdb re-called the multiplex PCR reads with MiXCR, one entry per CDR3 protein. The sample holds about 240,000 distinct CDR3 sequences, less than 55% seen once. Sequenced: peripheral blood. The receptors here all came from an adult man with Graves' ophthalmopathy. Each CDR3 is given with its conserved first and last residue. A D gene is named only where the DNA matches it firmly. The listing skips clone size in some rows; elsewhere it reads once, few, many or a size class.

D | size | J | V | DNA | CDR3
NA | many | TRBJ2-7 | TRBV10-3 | TGTGCCATCAGTGATTCGGGGGCAGACGAGCAGTACTTC | CAISDSGADEQYF
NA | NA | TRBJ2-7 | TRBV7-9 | TGTGCCAGCAGCTTAGGGATTTCTGTGGGCAGGCCCTACGAGCAGTACTTC | CASSLGISVGRPYEQYF
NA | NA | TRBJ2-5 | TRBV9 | TGTGCCAGCAGCGATACTAGGGCGGAGACCCAGTACTTC | CASSDTRAETQYF
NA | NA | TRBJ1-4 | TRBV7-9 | TGTGCTAGCAGCTTAGGGACGGGGGTTAATGAAAAACTGTTTTTT | CASSLGTGVNEKLFF
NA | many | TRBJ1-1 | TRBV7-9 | TGTGCCAGCAGCTTCCCCAGTCCGAACACTGAAGCTTTCTTT | CASSFPSPNTEAFF
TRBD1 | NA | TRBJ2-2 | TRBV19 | TGTGCCAGCTTACGACAGGGGCAGGCCACCGGGGAGCTGTTTTTT | CASLRQGQATGELFF
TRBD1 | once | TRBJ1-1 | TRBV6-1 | TGTGCCAGCAGTCCCCGAAGACAGGGCAACACTGAAGCTTTCTTT | CASSPRRQGNTEAFF
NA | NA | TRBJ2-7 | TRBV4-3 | TGCGCCAGCAGCCAAGAGCCGGGTAGCGGCTACGAGCAGTACTTC | CASSQEPGSGYEQYF
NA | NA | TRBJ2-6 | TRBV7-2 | TGTGCCAGCAGTACTACGGGAAGGGGGAAATTCATCTCTGGGGCCAACGTCCTGACTTTC | CASSTTGRGKFISGANVLTF
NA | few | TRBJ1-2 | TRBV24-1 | TGTGCCACCAGTGATCCAACAGGGAGAAGTGGCTACACCTTC | CATSDPTGRSGYTF
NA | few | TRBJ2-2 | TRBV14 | TGTGCCAGCAGCCCCCTCGGCAGGGGCGGCACCGGGGAGCTGTTTTTT | CASSPLGRGGTGELFF
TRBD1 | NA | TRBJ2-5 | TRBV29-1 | TGCAGCGTCGCGGGACAGGACACAGATACGCAGTACTTC | CSVAGQDTDTQYF
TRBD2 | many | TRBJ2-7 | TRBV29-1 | TGCAGCGTTGAGGGACTAGCGGGGATCCCCGAGCAGTACTTC | CSVEGLAGIPEQYF
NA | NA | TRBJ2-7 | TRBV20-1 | TGCAGTGCTAGCCTACAGGGAACGAACTACGAGCAGTACTTC | CSASLQGTNYEQYF
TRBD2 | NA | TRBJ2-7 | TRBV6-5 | TGTGCCAGCAGTGTGGAGACTAGCAATTACGAGCAGTACTTC | CASSVETSNYEQYF
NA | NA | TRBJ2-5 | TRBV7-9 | TGTGCCAGCAAATGGTTAGCGGAGCAAGAGACCCAGTACTTC | CASKWLAEQETQYF
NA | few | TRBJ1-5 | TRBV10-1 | TGCGCCAGCCGAGAACAGCCCCAGCATTTT | CASREQPQHF
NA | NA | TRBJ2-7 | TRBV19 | TGTGCCAGTAGTCTCATTCCGGGACAAACGAGCTCCTACGAGCAGTACTTC | CASSLIPGQTSSYEQYF
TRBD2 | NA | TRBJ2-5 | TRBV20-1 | TGCAGTGCTAGTGCGACTAGCGGAAGAGAGACCCAGTACTTC | CSASATSGRETQYF
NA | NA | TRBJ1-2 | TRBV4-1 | TGCGCCAGCAGCCAAGATCAACTAAGAGGCTACACCTTC | CASSQDQLRGYTF
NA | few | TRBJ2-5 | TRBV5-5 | TGTGCCAGCAGCCGCGAGAATCAAGAGACCCAGTACTTC | CASSRENQETQYF
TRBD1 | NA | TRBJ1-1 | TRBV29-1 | TGCGGCGTTGGGACAGGGAACACTGAAGCTTTCTTT | CGVGTGNTEAFF
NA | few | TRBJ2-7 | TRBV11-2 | TGTGCCAGCAGCTTAGATGACAGCGAGCAGTACTTC | CASSLDDSEQYF
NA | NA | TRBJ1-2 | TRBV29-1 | TGCAGCGTTGAAGAGGGCCCTTCTATGGGATATGGCTACACCTTC | CSVEEGPSMGYGYTF
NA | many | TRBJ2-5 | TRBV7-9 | TGTGCCGCCAGGGGCGAGGGGCAAGAGACCCAGTACTTC | CAARGEGQETQYF
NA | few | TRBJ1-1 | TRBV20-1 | TGCAGTGCCCCGGACAAGAACACTGAAGCTTTCTTT | CSAPDKNTEAFF
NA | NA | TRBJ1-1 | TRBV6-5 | TGTGCCAGCATCGTTAATGTAGACACTGAAGCTTTCTTT | CASIVNVDTEAFF
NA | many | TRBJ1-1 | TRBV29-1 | TGCAGCGTTGGACAGGAGAACACTGAAGCTTTCTTT | CSVGQENTEAFF
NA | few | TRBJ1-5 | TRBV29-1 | TGCAGCTTGCTGGTTGGCAATCAGCCCCAGCATTTT | CSLLVGNQPQHF
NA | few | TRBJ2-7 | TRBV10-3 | TGTGCCATCAGTGCTTCGTCCATTTTGGGGTACGAGCAGTACTTC | CAISASSILGYEQYF
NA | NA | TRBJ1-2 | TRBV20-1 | TGCAGTGCTAGGAGGGCGGACAATAACTATGGCTACACCTTC | CSARRADNNYGYTF
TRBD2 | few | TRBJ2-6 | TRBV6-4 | TGTGCCAGCAGTTATAGCGGGGGGGCCACCGGGGCCAACGTCCTGACTTTC | CASSYSGGATGANVLTF
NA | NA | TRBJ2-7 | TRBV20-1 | TGCAGTGCCGCTTCTCTGGTCTCCTACGAGCAGTACTTC | CSAASLVSYEQYF
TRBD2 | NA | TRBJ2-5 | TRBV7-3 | TGTGCCAGCAGCGCTAGCGGGGGGGCCTATGAGACCCAGTACTTC | CASSASGGAYETQYF
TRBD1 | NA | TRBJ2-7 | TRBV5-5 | TGTGCCAGCAGCCCCGTCGGGACAGCTACCTACGAGCAGTACTTC | CASSPVGTATYEQYF
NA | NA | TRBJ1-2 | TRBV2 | TGTGCCAGCAGTCTGGGGGCTCCGGGCTATGGCTACACCTTC | CASSLGAPGYGYTF
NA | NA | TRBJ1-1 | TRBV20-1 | TGCAGTGCTAGTGGGCACTTGAACACTGAAGCTTTCTTT | CSASGHLNTEAFF
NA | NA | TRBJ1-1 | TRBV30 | TGTGCCTGGAGTGTCGAGACGATGAACACTGAAGCTTTCTTT | CAWSVETMNTEAFF
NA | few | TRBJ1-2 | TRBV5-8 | TGTGCCAGCAGCTTGGCATACAGTAGCTACACCTTC | CASSLAYSSYTF
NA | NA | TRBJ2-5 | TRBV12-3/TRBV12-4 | TGTGCCAGCAGTCAGGCAGCCCTGATAGAGACCCAGTACTTC | CASSQAALIETQYF
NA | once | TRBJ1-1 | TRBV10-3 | TGTGCCAGCGGCTCTGTCTGGGGCACTGAAGCTTTCTTT | CASGSVWGTEAFF
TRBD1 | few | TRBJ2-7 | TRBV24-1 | TGTGCCACCAGTGAAGGACAGGGGACGACCTACGAGCAGTACTTC | CATSEGQGTTYEQYF
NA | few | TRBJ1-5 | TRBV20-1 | TGCAGTGCTAGGAGGGAACTGGGCAGAACCTCCTTTAGCAATCAGCCCCAGCATTTT | CSARRELGRTSFSNQPQHF
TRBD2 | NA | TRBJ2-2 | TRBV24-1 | TGTGCCACCAGTGATTCCCTAGCGGACCTAGGGGAGCTGTTTTTT | CATSDSLADLGELFF
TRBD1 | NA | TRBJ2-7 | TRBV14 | TGTGCCAGCAGCCCGGGGACAGAGAGCTCCTACGAGCAGTACTTC | CASSPGTESSYEQYF
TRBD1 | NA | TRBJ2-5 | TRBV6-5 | TGTGCCGGGGGGTGGTACAGGGGGCAAGGAGAGACCCAGTACTTC | CAGGWYRGQGETQYF
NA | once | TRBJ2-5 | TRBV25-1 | TGTGCCAGCAGTGCTAGACCCCCAGGGAACCGGGAGACCCAGTACTTC | CASSARPPGNRETQYF
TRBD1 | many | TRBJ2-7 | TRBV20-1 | TGCAGTGCTATGAGACCGGGACAGGGAGCCTACGAGCAGTACTTC | CSAMRPGQGAYEQYF
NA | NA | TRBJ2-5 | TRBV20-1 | TGCAGTGCTAGAGAACCCGGAGGAGAGACCCAGTACTTC | CSAREPGGETQYF
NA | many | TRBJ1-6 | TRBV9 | TGTGCCAGCAGCCAAGCAAGGACGGCTTATAATTCACCCCTCCACTTT | CASSQARTAYNSPLHF
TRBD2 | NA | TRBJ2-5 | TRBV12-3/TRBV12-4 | TGTGCCAGCAGTTTTAGCGGGCAGACCCAGTACTTC | CASSFSGQTQYF
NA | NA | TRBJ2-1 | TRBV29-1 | TGCAGCGTTGATCGCGCCCCGCAGTTCTTC | CSVDRAPQFF
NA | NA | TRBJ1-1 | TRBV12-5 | TGTGCCAGCATTATTGACAGTATGAACACTGAAGCTTTCTTT | CASIIDSMNTEAFF
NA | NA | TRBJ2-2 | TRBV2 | TGTGCCAGCGGGGTGAACACCGGGGAGCTGTTTTTT | CASGVNTGELFF
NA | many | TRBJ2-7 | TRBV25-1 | TGTGCCAGCAGTGGAACAGGCTACGAGCAGTACTTC | CASSGTGYEQYF
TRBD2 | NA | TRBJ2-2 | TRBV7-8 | TGTGCCAGCAGCACCCGGGGGGGCCAGAACACCGGGGAGCTGTTTTTT | CASSTRGGQNTGELFF
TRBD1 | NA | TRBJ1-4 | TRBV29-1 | TGCAGCGTAACCGGGACAGGGTCAACTAATGAAAAACTGTTTTTT | CSVTGTGSTNEKLFF